The text below deals with one T cell receptor beta chain. The data were taken from a study of blood T cell repertoires in COVID-19. Across the whole study: PBMCs, B-cell-depleted T cells, or T cells were the source of the cDNA or gDNA that made up the material.

From germline, CDR1 is MNHEY and CDR2 SVGAGI. The trim removed 7 bases at V and 2 bases at J, leaving 7 bases unmatched. This CDR3 is 14 amino acids long. TCRdb's copy holds only in-frame clones and misses some; the assay was immunoSEQ multiplex PCR. The data contain about 140,000 clones, 80% to 90% of them singletons. The V and J genes are TRBV6-5 and TRBJ1-1; TRBD1 aligns across 7 bases. Sequencing input: peripheral blood. This TCR was sampled from a woman aged 50 to 65 with acute or convalescent COVID-19. CDR3 region: CASTTRDRNTEAFF. The CDR3 DNA is TGTGCCAGCACCACGAGGGACAGAAACACTGAAGCTTTCTTT.